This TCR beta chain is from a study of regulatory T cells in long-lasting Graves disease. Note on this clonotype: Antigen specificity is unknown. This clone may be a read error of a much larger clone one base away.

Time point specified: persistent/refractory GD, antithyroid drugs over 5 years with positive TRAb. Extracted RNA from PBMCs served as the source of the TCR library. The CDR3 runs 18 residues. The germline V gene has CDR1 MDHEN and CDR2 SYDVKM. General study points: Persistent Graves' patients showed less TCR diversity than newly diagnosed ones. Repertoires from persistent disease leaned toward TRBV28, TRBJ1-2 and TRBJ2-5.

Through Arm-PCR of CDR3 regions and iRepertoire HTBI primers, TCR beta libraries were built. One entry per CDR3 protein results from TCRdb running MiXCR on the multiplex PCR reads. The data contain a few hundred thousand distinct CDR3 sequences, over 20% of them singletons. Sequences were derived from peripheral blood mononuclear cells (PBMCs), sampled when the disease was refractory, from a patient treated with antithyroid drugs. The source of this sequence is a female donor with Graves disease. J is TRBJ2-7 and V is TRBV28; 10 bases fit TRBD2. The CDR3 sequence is CAGSSIIRTSGPNLQQYF. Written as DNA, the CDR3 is TGTGCCGGCAGTTCAATTATCCGGACTAGCGGACCTAATCTCCAGCAGTACTTC.